This T cell receptor beta chain comes out of a study of blood T cell repertoires in COVID-19. During active infection, Seattle patients enrolled and were then monitored through disease. Measured with immunoSEQ multiplex PCR; TCRdb has only the in-frame clones, and not every one. The sample shows roughly 570,000 clones, 70% to 90% of them seen only once. With 1 base removed from V and 7 bases from J, the gap between germline ends came to 8 bases. The CDR3 is 12 residues long. The source material was peripheral blood. This chain uses TRBV12-3 or TRBV12-4 with TRBJ2-7; perhaps TRBD1 as D (6 bases). The sequence was obtained from a woman in her forties or fifties with COVID-19, enrolled during active disease. CDR3 loop: CASSLGGTEQYF. CDR3 DNA: TGTGCCAGCAGTTTAGGAGGGACAGAGCAGTACTTC.